The T cell receptor (beta chain) under discussion was sequenced for a study of blood T cell repertoires in COVID-19. With 1 base clipped from V and 3 bases from J, the junction kept 2 bases outside the gene matches. Germline-derived CDR1 and CDR2 are SGHVS and FNYEAQ. This CDR3 is 15 amino acids long. Cohorts were based on clinical histories the participants reported. The repertoire was sequenced with immunoSEQ multiplex PCR; TCRdb's copy has only in-frame clones and lacks some. The sample holds about 220,000 clones, about four fifths seen once. What was sequenced was PBMCs or T cells enriched from blood (not recorded which). The genes are TRBV7-6 and TRBJ2-1; the match to TRBD2 covers 8 bases. The receptor was derived from a middle-aged woman with acute COVID-19. The CDR3 here is CASSLGGGYYNEQFF. CDR3 in DNA: TGTGCCAGCAGCTTAGGCGGGGGGTACTACAATGAGCAGTTCTTC.